This entry lists 25 T cell receptor beta chains sequenced from one sample in a study of identical twins. TCRdb recomputed calls from the 5' RACE reads with MiXCR, one row per CDR3 protein. The sample consists of some 730,000 distinct CDR3 sequences, 15% to 20% of them appearing once. The same sample was also used in a study of T cells expressing NK-cell markers.

The sample was PBMCs. These receptors all stem from a woman between 18 and 29 years old in good health.

The table lists this clonotype with many counts. The chain couples TRBV20-1 to TRBJ2-1, with D perhaps matching TRBD1 or TRBD2 (6 bases each). V was pared by 0 bases and J by 7 bases, with 16 bases between. This CDR3 spans 15 amino acids. CDR1 is DFQATT and CDR2 is SNEGSKA in the germline V gene (reference sequence). This chain's CDR3 is CSARDGGGTGNEQFF. The CDR3 nucleotides read TGCAGTGCTAGAGATGGGGGCGGGACCGGGAATGAGCAGTTCTTC.

The chain links TRBV5-5 to TRBJ1-2; D gene ambiguous. The germline V gene has CDR1 SGHKS and CDR2 YYEKEE (reference sequence). CDR3 length equals 13 residues. V dropped 4 bases and J dropped 6 bases, with 13 bases sitting between them. This CDR3 reads CASSPTSAHGYTF. The CDR3 DNA reads TGTGCCAGCAGCCCGACTAGCGCCCATGGCTACACCTTC.

This clonotype was detected only a few times. CDR3 DNA: TGTGCCATCAGTCAGGGGGGGACTGAAGCTTTCTTT. It specifies CAISQGGTEAFF. The V gene is TRBV10-3, the J gene TRBJ1-1; 7 bases fit TRBD1. V lost 5 bases to trimming and J lost 5 bases; unmatched junction nucleotides: 2. The CDR3 runs to 12 residues. Germline V gene lookup returns CDR1 ENHRY and CDR2 SYGVKD.

The chain is built from TRBV3-1 and TRBJ2-1, with 10 bases matching TRBD2. Germline V gene sequence: CDR1 LGHDT, CDR2 YNNKEL (reference sequence). V lost 4 bases and J lost 6; bases outside the gene matches: 6. The CDR3 is 15 residues long. The CDR3: CASSPDRTSGNEQFF. The CDR3 DNA is TGTGCCAGCAGCCCGGACCGGACTAGCGGCAATGAGCAGTTCTTC.

This clonotype showed up just a few times. J is TRBJ2-7 and V is TRBV20-1; D ambiguous. The CDR3 covers 12 residues. In germline, CDR1 is DFQATT, CDR2 SNEGSKA (reference sequence). V gave up 6 bases and J gave up 0 bases, with 9 bases separating them. CDR3 amino acids: CSATTPSYEQYF. Here the CDR3 DNA reads TGCAGTGCGACGACCCCCTCCTACGAGCAGTACTTC.

This clonotype came up a few times. The rearrangement joins TRBV7-9 to TRBJ2-1; 8 nucleotides align to TRBD2. J gave up 13 bases and V 0 bases, and 8 bases lay outside the gene matches. The CDR3 contains 14 residues. Germline values: CDR1 SEHNR, CDR2 FQNEAQ (reference sequence). The CDR3: CASSLAPGLGRQFF. DNA for the CDR3: TGTGCCAGCAGCTTAGCGCCGGGACTAGGCAGACAGTTCTTC.

This clonotype showed up many times. V is TRBV12-3 or TRBV12-4 and J is TRBJ2-7, with 7 positions matching TRBD2. V shed 6 bases and J 2 bases; nucleotides not matched to a gene: 4. This CDR3 is 13 amino acids long. The chain's CDR3 is CASSGLVPYEQYF. The CDR3 bases are TGTGCCAGCAGCGGACTAGTCCCCTACGAGCAGTACTTC.

This clonotype turned up a few times. The chain recombines TRBV12-3 or TRBV12-4 with TRBJ1-6; 7 nucleotides line up with TRBD1. The CDR3 runs to 14 residues. With 5 bases clipped from V and 11 bases from J, the junction kept 9 bases outside the gene matches. Here the CDR3 reads CASSPWDSLTPLHF. Here the CDR3 DNA reads TGTGCCAGCAGTCCCTGGGACAGTTTGACACCCCTCCACTTT.

The V call is TRBV7-2, the J call TRBJ2-1; 9 bases line up with TRBD2. The CDR3 is 17 amino acids. Germline V lookup: CDR1 SGHTA, CDR2 FQGNSA. The junction had 10 bases not matched to a gene; V was cut back by 0 bases and J by 7 bases. CDR3 DNA sequence: TGTGCCAGCAGCTTAGCGTTGGCTAGCGGGGCTCTAAATGAGCAGTTCTTC. Its translation is CASSLALASGALNEQFF.

The chain combines TRBV25-1 with TRBJ1-2, with D possibly TRBD1 on 6 matching bases. Per germline, CDR1 MGHDK and CDR2 SYGVNS. CDR3 length equals 16 residues. V was shortened by 3 bases and J by 7 bases, with 21 bases between the two germline ends. The CDR3 nucleotides are TGTGCCAGCAGTGACCCCAGTCTAGGGGGAACCGGTGGCTACACCTTC. The encoded protein is CASSDPSLGGTGGYTF.

The chain uses TRBV12-3 or TRBV12-4 and TRBJ2-7; 8 nucleotides agree with TRBD1. This CDR3 comprises 14 residues. J gave up 3 bases and V 7 bases, and 8 bases lay outside the gene matches. The CDR3 loop reads CASTPRQGLYEQYF. The CDR3, as DNA: TGTGCCAGCACTCCCAGACAGGGGCTCTACGAGCAGTACTTC.

This clonotype was seen more than once but under ten times. The chain recombines TRBV5-1 with TRBJ2-6; D is uncertain. Trimming took off 2 bases at V and 4 bases at J, with 13 bases between the two ends. CDR3 length: 16 amino acids. Per germline, CDR1 SGHRS and CDR2 YFSETQ. The CDR3 loop reads CASSLQNVGGANVLTF. The CDR3 bases are TGCGCCAGCAGCTTACAAAACGTAGGGGGGGCCAACGTCCTGACTTTC.

The rearrangement uses TRBV12-3 or TRBV12-4 and TRBJ2-7, with 7 nucleotides matching TRBD2. The CDR3 totals 17 residues. The J segment lost 3 bases and the V segment lost 2 bases, leaving 13 bases of the junction unmatched. The CDR3 reads CASSLRVGRHLRYEQYF. DNA of the CDR3: TGTGCCAGCAGTTTAAGGGTCGGGAGGCACCTCCGCTACGAGCAGTACTTC.

The chain couples TRBV6-5 to TRBJ1-6; TRBD1 is a possible D gene (6 bases). The CDR3 is 14 amino acids. Deletions cut 3 bases from V and 10 bases from J, with 13 bases between. From germline, CDR1 is MNHEY and CDR2 SVGAGI. The CDR3 nucleotides read TGTGCCAGCAGTTATGGCGGGGGGCGGTCACCCCTCCACTTT. Amino acid sequence: CASSYGGGRSPLHF.

The rearrangement uses TRBV20-1 and TRBJ1-1, with a tentative D call TRBD1 (6 bases). Germline CDR1 and CDR2: DFQATT and SNEGSKA (reference sequence). The germline V and J ends were trimmed by 3 bases and 6 bases, with 17 bases remaining between them. The CDR3 is 14 amino acids. The CDR3 DNA reads TGCAGTGCTAGCTTCACAGGGAAGGGAGCTGAAGCTTTCTTT. Residues: CSASFTGKGAEAFF.

For the CDR3, the DNA is TGCAGTGCCACGGGGGGTCGAGGCACAGATACGCAGTATTTT. It is translated as CSATGGRGTDTQYF. This sequence joins TRBV20-1 and TRBJ2-3, with 7 positions matching TRBD2. CDR1 is DFQATT and CDR2 is SNEGSKA in the germline V gene (reference sequence). CDR3 length equals 14 residues. Unmatched junction bases numbered 7, after V lost 6 bases and J lost 1 base.

This clonotype was observed a handful of times. Germline and junction disagree at one end, which may indicate a read error. The genes are TRBV27 and TRBJ1-4; D gene ambiguous. This CDR3 has 15 residues. The germline gives CDR1 MNHEY, CDR2 SMNVEV (reference sequence). CDR3 protein: CASSPDMYPDEKLFF. The CDR3, as DNA: TGTGCCAGCAGTCCCGATATGTACCCGGATGAGAAACTGTTTTTT.

This clonotype was counted between two and nine times. The V and J genes are TRBV12-3 or TRBV12-4 and TRBJ2-1; D unclear. The CDR3 consists of 13 residues. The ends were cut back, 5 bases at V and 6 bases at J, with 11 bases in the middle. The DNA for the CDR3 is TGTGCCAGCAGTCCGTCGCCCCGCAATGAGCAGTTCTTC. This encodes CASSPSPRNEQFF.

This chain joins TRBV9 and TRBJ1-1; 9 nucleotides match TRBD1. The J segment lost 0 bases and the V segment lost 0 bases, leaving 6 bases of the junction unmatched. The CDR3 loop spans 17 amino acids. CDR1 is SGDLS and CDR2 is YYNGEE in the germline V gene. The CDR3 coding sequence is TGTGCCAGCAGCGTAGGGACAGGGGCGTTAATGAACACTGAAGCTTTCTTT. Encoded protein: CASSVGTGALMNTEAFF.

V is TRBV5-5 and J is TRBJ2-3, with D unclear. This CDR3 region has 13 residues. The V gene lost 4 bases and the J gene lost 6 bases, with 12 bases spanning the gap. Germline CDR1 is SGHKS and CDR2 is YYEKEE (reference sequence). As DNA, the CDR3 is TGTGCCAGCAGCAGCGCATGGGATGATACGCAGTATTTT. Translation: CASSSAWDDTQYF.

The rearrangement joins TRBV6-2 or TRBV6-3 to TRBJ1-5; 10 nucleotides match TRBD1. This CDR3 is 15 amino acids long. The trim removed 7 bases at V and 6 bases at J, leaving 9 bases unmatched. Germline V CDR1 and CDR2: MNHEY, SVGEGT. CDR3: CASTSTGGGGQPQHF. In nucleotides, the CDR3 is TGTGCCAGCACCTCGACAGGGGGCGGGGGTCAGCCCCAGCATTTT.

This chain connects TRBV9 to TRBJ2-2; unclear D gene. The V end was cut by 4 bases, the J end by 4 bases, with 11 bases between. The CDR3 loop spans 14 amino acids. The germline gives CDR1 SGDLS, CDR2 YYNGEE. The CDR3, as DNA: TGTGCCAGCAGCACCCGGATAGGCACCGGGGAGCTGTTTTTT. This sequence encodes CASSTRIGTGELFF.

The chain employs TRBV7-2 and TRBJ2-1; D ambiguous. Germline V gives CDR1 SGHTA, CDR2 FQGNSA. With 5 bases removed from V and 1 base from J, the gap between germline ends came to 12 bases. The CDR3 extends over 15 amino acids. CDR3 sequence reads: CASSPPAVSYNEQFF. In DNA form, the CDR3 reads TGTGCCAGCAGCCCCCCGGCGGTTTCCTACAATGAGCAGTTCTTC.

The V call is TRBV5-1, the J call TRBJ2-3; no definite D call. The CDR3 totals 14 residues. Per the germline V gene, CDR1 is SGHRS and CDR2 is YFSETQ. The ends were cut back, 2 bases at V and 6 bases at J, with 13 bases in the middle. CDR3 DNA: TGCGCCAGCAGCTTTACTCTAGGCTCCGATACGCAGTATTTT. It translates to CASSFTLGSDTQYF.

This chain joins TRBV12-3 or TRBV12-4 and TRBJ2-7; 9 bases match TRBD1. The CDR3 loop spans 13 amino acids. The J segment lost 4 bases and the V segment lost 5 bases, leaving 3 bases of the junction unmatched. The CDR3 DNA reads TGTGCCAGCAGTACAGGGGGCAAATACGAGCAGTACTTC. Amino acid sequence: CASSTGGKYEQYF.